The rows below give T cell receptor beta chains drawn from one sample of a study of shared clonotypes between healthy human individuals. Sequenced by immunoSEQ multiplex PCR; TCRdb stores in-frame clones only, minus some. The sample holds roughly 1 million clones; 65% to 80% are singletons and the top ten take approximately 1.5%. The sequencing sample was made of memory CD4+ T cells sorted from blood. The receptors originated from a man aged 18 to 35 in good health. The CDR3 runs from the conserved cysteine through the conserved F or W. D genes are given only for firm matches. Size values are once, few and many counts, or a class for expanded clones, and some rows have none.

>TRBD2|TRBV6-5|.|TRBJ2-2
TGTGCCAGCAGGGGGACTAGCGGGAAGGCCGGGGAGCTGTTTTTT
CASRGTSGKAGELFF
>.|TRBV7-2|.|TRBJ2-7
TGTGCCAGCAGCTTCCCCGGCGGCTCCTACGAGCAGTACTTC
CASSFPGGSYEQYF
>.|TRBV2|.|TRBJ2-2
TGTGCCAGCTCTCAGAGGGGTCGAACCGGGGAGCTGTTTTTT
CASSQRGRTGELFF
>TRBD1|TRBV10-3|.|TRBJ2-3
TGTGCCACCGGACAGGGACTGAGCACAGATACGCAGTATTTT
CATGQGLSTDTQYF
>.|TRBV27|.|TRBJ2-7
TGTGCCAGCAGTCCTCGGACTCTTTCCTACGAGCAGTACTTC
CASSPRTLSYEQYF
>.|TRBV21-1|.|TRBJ2-1
TGTGCCAGCAGCAACGGACTTCAGCCGCCCGAGCAGTTCTTC
CASSNGLQPPEQFF
>TRBD2|TRBV2|many|TRBJ2-1
TGTGCCAGCAGTGACAGGGCTAGCGGAGCTAGGACAACCAATGAGCAGTTCTTC
CASSDRASGARTTNEQFF
>TRBD2|TRBV5-6|.|TRBJ2-7
TGTGCCAGCAGCTTGGGAGGGACTAGATCCTACGAGCAGTACTTC
CASSLGGTRSYEQYF
>TRBD1|TRBV10-1|.|TRBJ1-1
TGCGCCGGCCTGGACAGGCCGGAAGCTTTCTTT
CAGLDRPEAFF
>TRBD1|TRBV30|.|TRBJ1-5
TGTGCCTGGACCGACAGGGGCAATCAGCCCCAGCATTTT
CAWTDRGNQPQHF
>TRBD1|TRBV7-6|.|TRBJ1-2
TGTGCCAGCAGCCCGGACAGGGGGCAGGGTGGCTACACCTTC
CASSPDRGQGGYTF
>.|TRBV5-8|.|TRBJ1-4
TGTGCCAGCAGTTTTGAGGTGGGTGAAAAACTGTTTTTT
CASSFEVGEKLFF
>TRBD2|TRBV6-1|.|TRBJ2-1
TGTGCCAGCACCCAAGGGACTAGCTACAATGAGCAGTTCTTC
CASTQGTSYNEQFF
>TRBD2|TRBV7-2|.|TRBJ2-3
TGTGCCAGCAGCCCTCGGACTAGCGACACAGATACGCAGTATTTT
CASSPRTSDTDTQYF
>.|TRBV9|once|TRBJ2-2
TGTGCCAGCACCCTAGGGGAACTGAACACCGGGGAGCTGTTTTTT
CASTLGELNTGELFF
>.|TRBV30|few|TRBJ2-5
TGTGCCTGGAGTGTCGGCCAGGGACAAGAGACCCAGTACTTC
CAWSVGQGQETQYF
>.|TRBV28|few|TRBJ1-1
TGTGCCAGCAGTTTGGAGAACAGGGTCACTGAAGCTTTCTTT
CASSLENRVTEAFF
>.|TRBV7-9|.|TRBJ1-4
TGTGCCAGCAGCCTGAATGCTAATGAAAAACTGTTTTTT
CASSLNANEKLFF
>TRBD1|TRBV7-2|.|TRBJ2-3
TGTGCCAGCAGCTTCCGGGACAGGGTATGGGATACGCAGTATTTT
CASSFRDRVWDTQYF
>.|TRBV5-4|once|TRBJ1-6
TGTGCCAGCAGCGTCGGGAATTCACCCCTCCACTTT
CASSVGNSPLHF
>.|TRBV2|.|TRBJ1-6
TGTGCCAGCAGGGTGAATTATAATTCACCCCTCCACTTT
CASRVNYNSPLHF
>.|TRBV5-6|.|TRBJ1-2
TGTGCCAGTCATCCGCCTGCTAACTATGGCTACACCTTC
CASHPPANYGYTF
>.|TRBV7-6|.|TRBJ2-1
TGTGCCAGCAGTGCCGGGGGCAATGAGCAGTTCTTC
CASSAGGNEQFF
>.|TRBV7-6|.|TRBJ1-2
TGTGCCAGCAGCCCCGGCCCAGGAGGGGGCTACACCTTC
CASSPGPGGGYTF
>.|TRBV7-9|.|TRBJ2-5
TGTGCCAGCAGCTCCCCCGGGGGACGTGAGACCCAGTACTTC
CASSSPGGRETQYF
>.|TRBV6-5|.|TRBJ1-2
TGTGCCAGCGGGGGGACGTTGGGATGGGGCTACACCTTC
CASGGTLGWGYTF
>TRBD1|TRBV11-2|.|TRBJ2-2
TGTGCCAGCAGCCCAAGGACAGGGACTGGCGGGGAGCTGTTTTTT
CASSPRTGTGGELFF
>.|TRBV28|many|TRBJ1-2
TGTGCCAGCACCACGCGGGGTTCGGAGGGCTACACCTTC
CASTTRGSEGYTF
>.|TRBV4-1|.|TRBJ1-5
TGCGCCAGCAGCCTTTCGGACGGCCACCTTAATAGCAATCAGCCCCAGCATTTT
CASSLSDGHLNSNQPQHF
>.|TRBV6-1|.|TRBJ2-7
TGTGCCAGCAGTGGCGGAGGGGTCTCCTACGAGCAGTACTTC
CASSGGGVSYEQYF
>TRBD1|TRBV29-1|once|TRBJ1-2
TGCAGCGTAAACAGGGGATGGGAGGGCTACACCTTC
CSVNRGWEGYTF
>.|TRBV14|.|TRBJ1-3
TGTGCCAGCAGCCAAGTCTCCGGGCACGGAAACACCATATATTTT
CASSQVSGHGNTIYF
>.|TRBV5-6|.|TRBJ2-3
TGTGCCAGCAGCCTCGAGCGGTACCTAAGCACAGATACGCAGTATTTT
CASSLERYLSTDTQYF
>.|TRBV19|.|TRBJ1-2
TGTGCCAGTAGTATAGAAACTTATTCGGGCTACACCTTC
CASSIETYSGYTF
>TRBD2|TRBV4-1|.|TRBJ2-3
TGCGCCAGCAGCCAAGACGAGAGCGGGGGGCTTTTCACAGATACGCAGTATTTT
CASSQDESGGLFTDTQYF
>.|TRBV6-5|few|TRBJ2-2
TGTGCCAGCAGTGTGATGGACGGCTACACCGGGGAGCTGTTTTTT
CASSVMDGYTGELFF
>.|TRBV5-1|.|TRBJ2-3
TGCGCCAGCAGCTTGCAAGGTTCAAAAGATACGCAGTATTTT
CASSLQGSKDTQYF
>TRBD2|TRBV5-5|.|TRBJ2-3
TGTGCCAGCAGCTTGGACGAGCGGGGAGATACGCAGTATTTT
CASSLDERGDTQYF
>.|TRBV14|.|TRBJ2-5
TGTGCCAGCAGCCAAGTGGGGGGAAGAGAGGGGCGAGAGACCCAGTACTTC
CASSQVGGREGRETQYF
>TRBD2|TRBV5-8|.|TRBJ2-5
TGTGCCAGCAGCTCCGGTTGGGGGACTACGCAATACTTC
CASSSGWGTTQYF
>.|TRBV5-1|.|TRBJ2-5
TGCGCCAGCAGCGGGGGACATACGGAAGAGACCCAGTACTTC
CASSGGHTEETQYF
>TRBD1|TRBV5-1|.|TRBJ2-2
TGCGCCAGCAGCTTCCGGGACAGGGGGCCCGGGGAGCTGTTTTTT
CASSFRDRGPGELFF
>.|TRBV6-5|.|TRBJ2-7
TGTGCCAGCAGCACGACAGGAACCCAGCGGGAGCAGTACTTC
CASSTTGTQREQYF
>.|TRBV6-1|.|TRBJ2-7
TGTGCCAGCCCGATAGGGGGCGCGGGGTACGAGCAGTACTTC
CASPIGGAGYEQYF
>.|TRBV2|.|TRBJ2-7
TGTGCCAGCACCTCTCCCTACGAGCAGTACTTC
CASTSPYEQYF